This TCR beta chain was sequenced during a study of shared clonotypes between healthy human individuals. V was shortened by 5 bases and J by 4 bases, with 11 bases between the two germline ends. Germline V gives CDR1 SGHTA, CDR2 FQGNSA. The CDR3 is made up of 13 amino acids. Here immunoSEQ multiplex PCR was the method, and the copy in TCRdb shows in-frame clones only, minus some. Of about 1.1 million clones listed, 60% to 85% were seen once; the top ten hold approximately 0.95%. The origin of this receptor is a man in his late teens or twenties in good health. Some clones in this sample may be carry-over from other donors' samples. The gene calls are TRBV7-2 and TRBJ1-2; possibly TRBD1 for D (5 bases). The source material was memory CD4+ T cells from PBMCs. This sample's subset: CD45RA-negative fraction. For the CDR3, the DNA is TGTGCCAGCAGCCGGGACCAAGGCTATGGCTACACCTTC. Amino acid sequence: CASSRDQGYGYTF.